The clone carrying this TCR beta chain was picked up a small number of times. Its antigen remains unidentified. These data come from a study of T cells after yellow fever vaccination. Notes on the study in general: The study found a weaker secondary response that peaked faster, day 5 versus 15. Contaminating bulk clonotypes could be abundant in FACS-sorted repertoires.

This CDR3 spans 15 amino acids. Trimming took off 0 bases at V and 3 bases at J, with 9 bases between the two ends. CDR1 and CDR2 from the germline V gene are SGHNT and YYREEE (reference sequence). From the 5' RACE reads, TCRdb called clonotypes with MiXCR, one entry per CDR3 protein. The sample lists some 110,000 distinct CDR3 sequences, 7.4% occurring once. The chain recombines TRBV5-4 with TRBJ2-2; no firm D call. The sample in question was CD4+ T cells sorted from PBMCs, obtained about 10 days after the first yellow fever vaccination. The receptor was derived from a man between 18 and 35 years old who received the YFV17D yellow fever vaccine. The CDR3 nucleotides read TGTGCCAGCAGCTTGGGGGCTACCTACACCGGGGAGCTGTTTTTT. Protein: CASSLGATYTGELFF. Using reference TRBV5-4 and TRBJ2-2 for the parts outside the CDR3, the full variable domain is ETGVTQSPTHLIKTRGQQVTLRCSSQSGHNTVSWYQQALGQGPQFIFQYYREEENGRGNFPPRFSGLQFPNYSSELNVNALELDDSALYLCASSLGATYTGELFFGEGSRLTVL.